Listed here are 29 T cell receptor beta chains from one sample, sequenced in a study of PD-1 blockade in classical Hodgkin lymphoma. Using immunoSEQ multiplex PCR, the repertoire was profiled, and TCRdb retains in-frame clones only, with some absent. This sample carries approximately 52,000 clones, around nine tenths of them seen once, and the ten largest clones take 6.5% to 8.5%. Time point indicated: cycle 4 day 1 (C4D1), after five to seven weeks of nivolumab. Each patient experienced a relapse that followed autologous stem cell transplantation, and brentuximab vedotin exposure varied. Sample: peripheral blood mononuclear cells (PBMCs), taken before the fourth cycle of nivolumab. These receptors were collected from a human donor with classical Hodgkin lymphoma.

The chain is built from TRBV6-6 and TRBJ2-5, with no clear D. The ends were cut back, 7 bases at V and 7 bases at J, with 19 bases in the middle. Germline CDR1 is MNHNY and CDR2 is SVGAGI (reference sequence). The CDR3 is 14 amino acids. The DNA for the CDR3 is TGTGCCAGCACCGACCACCTACGGTCCGTGACCCAGTACTTC. Translated: CASTDHLRSVTQYF.

V and J are TRBV11-2 and TRBJ1-2; the D is unclear. The CDR3 has 12 amino acids. V was trimmed by 5 bases and J by 5 bases, leaving 9 bases between them. The V gene's germline CDR1 is SGHAT and CDR2 FQNNGV. CDR3: CASSQETYGYTF. In DNA form, the CDR3 reads TGTGCCAGCAGCCAAGAAACGTATGGCTACACCTTC.

The chain uses TRBV5-5 and TRBJ2-5; D unresolved. The CDR3 has 12 residues. The germline V gene encodes CDR1 SGHKS and CDR2 YYEKEE (reference sequence). The V end was cut by 0 bases, the J end by 2 bases, with 2 bases between. The CDR3 sequence: CASSLAQETQYF. Written as DNA, the CDR3 is TGTGCCAGCAGCTTGGCTCAAGAGACCCAGTACTTC.

The chain joins TRBV5-4 to TRBJ2-7; D uncertain. Germline lookup yields CDR1 SGHNT and CDR2 YYREEE (reference sequence). Trimming took 2 bases from V and 0 from J, leaving 3 bases between them. This CDR3 has 12 residues. CDR3 protein: CASSFSSYEQYF. Written as DNA, the CDR3 is TGTGCCAGCAGCTTCTCCTCCTACGAGCAGTACTTC.

This chain connects TRBV7-9 to TRBJ2-5; D gene ambiguous. The germline V gene encodes CDR1 SEHNR and CDR2 FQNEAQ (reference sequence). The CDR3 runs 14 residues. V was trimmed by 5 bases and J by 2 bases, leaving 12 bases between them. DNA of the CDR3: TGTGCCAGCAGCCAAAGAAAAACGCAAGAGACCCAGTACTTC. Translated, it gives CASSQRKTQETQYF.

This chain uses TRBV5-4 with TRBJ2-1, with 7 bases that match TRBD1. J lost 0 bases, V lost 3 bases, and 3 bases had no gene match. From germline, CDR1 is SGHNT and CDR2 YYREEE (reference sequence). The CDR3 length is 15 residues. The CDR3: CASSYRQGSYNEQFF. CDR3 DNA sequence: TGTGCCAGCAGCTACAGACAGGGCTCCTACAATGAGCAGTTCTTC.

This clone was seen a handful of times. This sequence joins TRBV7-2 and TRBJ2-7; a weak D match, TRBD2 (5 bases). The CDR3 totals 14 residues. The V end lost 0 bases, the J end lost 6 bases, and 12 bases lay between the germline ends. CDR1 and CDR2 from the germline V gene are SGHTA and FQGNSA. In DNA form, the CDR3 reads TGTGCCAGCAGCTTAGCGAGGGCTACCCCCGAGCAGTACTTC. It codes for CASSLARATPEQYF.

The rearrangement links TRBV21-1 to TRBJ2-7. TRBV21-1 is a known pseudogene. The CDR3 has 12 residues. CDR3 region: CASSRTPYEQYF. The CDR3 DNA follows: TGTGCCAGCAGTCGTACCCCCTACGAGCAGTACTTC.

The rearrangement joins TRBV10-3 to TRBJ1-2; the match to TRBD1 covers 7 bases. Germline-derived CDR1 and CDR2 are ENHRY and SYGVKD. J was trimmed by 0 bases and V by 0 bases; bases with no gene match: 4. This CDR3 is built from 16 residues. The DNA for the CDR3 is TGTGCCATCAGTGAGTCAGGACAGGCGCCTAACTATGGCTACACCTTC. Translated, it gives CAISESGQAPNYGYTF.

V is TRBV6-6 and J is TRBJ2-3, with 8 bases fitting TRBD2. Germline CDR1 is MNHNY and CDR2 is SVGAGI (reference sequence). V shed 2 bases and J 2 bases; nucleotides not matched to a gene: 3. This CDR3 is 15 amino acids long. CDR3 coding DNA: TGTGCCAGCAGTTACCCGGGGGGGCACACAGATACGCAGTATTTT. This translates into CASSYPGGHTDTQYF.

The rearrangement joins TRBV5-1 to TRBJ2-7, with TRBD1 matching over 7 bases. J gave up 0 bases and V 4 bases, and 7 bases lay outside the gene matches. CDR1 SGHRS and CDR2 YFSETQ come from the germline V gene. The CDR3 has 15 amino acids. CDR3 loop: CASSLRTGYSYEQYF. CDR3 bases: TGCGCCAGCAGCCTCCGGACAGGTTACTCCTACGAGCAGTACTTC.

The chain employs TRBV4-1 and TRBJ2-3; 7 nucleotides match TRBD1. The CDR3 consists of 17 residues. The junction had 8 bases not matched to a gene; V was cut back by 2 bases and J by 0 bases. Germline V gene data show CDR1 as MGHRA and CDR2 as YSYEKL. CDR3 DNA sequence: TGCGCCAGCAGCCAACAGGAAGGGGGCATTAGCACAGATACGCAGTATTTT. Amino acid sequence: CASSQQEGGISTDTQYF.

The chain has TRBV11-3 and TRBJ2-7; possible D gene TRBD1, 6 bases. The germline V gene encodes CDR1 SGHNT and CDR2 YENEEA. Between the trimmed V and J ends, which lost 5 bases and 3 bases, there was a span of 17 bases. The CDR3 covers 15 residues. CDR3 region: CASSASGQPNYEQYF. The CDR3 DNA reads TGTGCCAGCAGCGCAAGCGGACAGCCTAACTACGAGCAGTACTTC.

The CDR3 region has the DNA TGTGCCAGCAGTTACGCTCAAGGGAACACTGAAGCTTTCTTT. It translates to CASSYAQGNTEAFF. The chain joins TRBV6-5 to TRBJ1-1; D unclear. The CDR3 contains 14 residues. Germline CDR1 reads MNHEY; CDR2 reads SVGAGI. V shed 2 bases and J shed 1 base, with 8 bases lying between them.

The V and J genes are TRBV28 and TRBJ2-7, with 8 positions matching TRBD1. The V gene end was trimmed by 6 bases and the J gene end by 0 bases; junction bases not matched to a gene: 7. Per germline, CDR1 MDHEN and CDR2 SYDVKM. The CDR3 contains 15 residues. The DNA for the CDR3 is TGTGCCAGCAGGGGCGGGACAGGATACTCCTACGAGCAGTACTTC. It yields the protein CASRGGTGYSYEQYF.

This clone was seen once. The rearrangement links TRBV2 to TRBJ1-2, with D maybe TRBD1 (6 bases). Germline CDR1 is SNHLY and CDR2 is FYNNEI. The germline V and J ends were trimmed by 4 bases and 7 bases, with 13 bases remaining between them. The CDR3 runs to 13 residues. The CDR3: CASSGRGSGGYTF. CDR3 coding DNA: TGTGCCAGCAGTGGCAGGGGAAGTGGTGGCTACACCTTC.

This chain uses TRBV5-1 with TRBJ2-3; 7 bases line up with TRBD2. The CDR3 sequence is 17 residues long. Germline CDR1 SGHRS, CDR2 YFSETQ. Losses at the gene ends were 3 bases for V and 0 bases for J; bases not matched to a gene: 10. The CDR3 bases are TGCGCCAGCAGCTGGACTAGTCTACTTTCTAGCACAGATACGCAGTATTTT. Translated: CASSWTSLLSSTDTQYF.

This chain joins TRBV6-5 and TRBJ2-7; D is unclear. V was trimmed by 4 bases and J by 2 bases, leaving 12 bases between them. The CDR3 contains 14 residues. Looked up from germline, CDR1 is MNHEY and CDR2 is SVGAGI. The CDR3: CASSLHRYTYEQYF. DNA for the CDR3: TGTGCCAGCAGTTTACACAGATACACCTACGAGCAGTACTTC.

The J gene is TRBJ2-5, the V gene TRBV5-8; D unresolved. This CDR3 has 12 residues. Germline lookup yields CDR1 SGHTS and CDR2 YDEGEE. Trimming left V 1 base short and J 5 bases short, with 6 bases between. Here the CDR3 DNA reads TGTGCCAGCAGCTTGAACCGGGAGACCCAGTACTTC. Its protein product is CASSLNRETQYF.

J is TRBJ2-3 and V is TRBV5-1; D possibly corresponds to TRBD1 (6 bases). V gave up 2 bases and J gave up 5 bases, with 12 bases separating them. Germline V lookup: CDR1 SGHRS, CDR2 YFSETQ. This CDR3 contains 14 residues. This CDR3 reads CASSLSGDVDTQYF. CDR3 bases: TGCGCCAGCAGCTTATCAGGGGACGTAGATACGCAGTATTTT.

The chain carries TRBV6-1 and TRBJ1-1; a possible D gene is TRBD1 (6 bases). The CDR3 is 15 amino acids. Trimming took 5 bases from V and 5 from J, leaving 18 bases between them. Per germline, CDR1 MNHNS and CDR2 SASEGT. Here the CDR3 DNA reads TGTGCCAGCAGTCTGGGGGGGGGCGCCGGGACTGAAGCTTTCTTT. Amino acid sequence: CASSLGGGAGTEAFF.

The V and J genes are TRBV4-2 and TRBJ2-3; 10 bases match TRBD2. The CDR3 has 16 residues. Trimming at V came to 3 bases and at J to 5 bases, leaving 8 bases not matched to a gene. The germline CDR1 and CDR2 sequences are LGHNA and YNFKEQ. The CDR3 region has the DNA TGTGCCAGCAGCCAGGAAGAGCGGGGGGGGGAAGATACGCAGTATTTT. Translated, it gives CASSQEERGGEDTQYF.

The chain has TRBV25-1 and TRBJ1-1; TRBD1 might be the D (5 bases). The V and J ends lost 1 base and 1 base respectively, with 10 bases between them. Germline assignment: CDR1 MGHDK and CDR2 SYGVNS. The CDR3 contains 15 residues. CDR3 sequence (DNA): TGTGCCAGCAGTGAATGGGGGGGAACGAACACTGAAGCTTTCTTT. Translated: CASSEWGGTNTEAFF.

The rearrangement joins TRBV6-1 to TRBJ2-7; 7 positions match TRBD1. CDR1 MNHNS and CDR2 SASEGT come from the germline V gene. The CDR3 extends over 14 amino acids. The V segment lost 1 base and the J segment 3 bases; nucleotides outside the gene matches: 3. CDR3 DNA sequence: TGTGCCAGCAGTGAAGGGACAGGATACTACGAGCAGTACTTC. Protein: CASSEGTGYYEQYF.

This chain connects TRBV7-6 to TRBJ2-1; 7 nucleotides match TRBD1. The CDR3 extends over 15 amino acids. Trimming removed 4 bases from V and 9 bases from J; junction bases left unmatched: 12. Per the germline V gene, CDR1 is SGHVS and CDR2 is FNYEAQ. The chain's CDR3 is CASSSRQGTRGEQFF. The CDR3 DNA reads TGTGCCAGCAGCTCCCGACAGGGAACTCGCGGTGAGCAGTTCTTC.

CDR3 DNA sequence: TGTGCCAGCAGCCAAGACCCTGGGAATTCTGGAAACACCATATATTTT. Translation gives CASSQDPGNSGNTIYF. The V call is TRBV4-2, the J call TRBJ1-3; no clear D gene. CDR3 length: 16 residues. Germline CDR1 reads LGHNA; CDR2 reads YNFKEQ. Deletions cut 0 bases from V and 1 base from J, with 10 bases between.

The chain carries TRBV19 and TRBJ2-1, with a possible D match to TRBD2 (5 bases). The CDR3 is 14 amino acids. The V gene lost 8 bases and the J gene lost 10 bases, with 21 bases spanning the gap. Germline V gene data show CDR1 as LNHDA and CDR2 as SQIVND (reference sequence). The CDR3 DNA follows: TGTGCCAGTTCCACCGGAGGCGGGTACGGCGAGCAGTTCTTC. Translation gives CASSTGGGYGEQFF.

Points on this clone: The same CDR3 also results from other DNA sequences found in this sample. The rearrangement uses TRBV4-3 and TRBJ2-1, with TRBD2 matching over 7 bases. The CDR3 consists of 15 residues. The junction had 3 bases not matched to a gene; V was cut back by 1 base and J by 3 bases. CDR1 is LGHNA and CDR2 is YSLEER in the germline V gene. CDR3 nucleotides: TGCGCCAGCAGCCAAGTTGGCGGGGGCTACAATGAGCAGTTCTTC. Its protein product is CASSQVGGGYNEQFF.

The V and J genes are TRBV2 and TRBJ2-3; TRBD2 aligns across 7 bases. The CDR3 totals 16 residues. Germline trimming cut 3 bases from V and 2 bases from J; bases unmatched to any gene: 8. Germline assignment: CDR1 SNHLY and CDR2 FYNNEI. The CDR3 DNA is TGTGCCAGCAGTGACCCGAGCGGGGCTAACACAGATACGCAGTATTTT. This sequence encodes CASSDPSGANTDTQYF.